The present T cell receptor (beta chain) was sequenced within a study of control samples from healthy donors and cancer patients. This clone turned up a few times. Method: immunoSEQ multiplex PCR; TCRdb's copy keeps in-frame clones and lacks some. The table shows about 120,000 clones, with more than 70% occurring only once. This CDR3 comprises 13 residues. V was clipped by 2 bases and J by 6 bases, with 10 bases between them. The chain uses TRBV12-3 or TRBV12-4 and TRBJ1-2; possibly TRBD1 for D (5 bases). This TCR came from a woman in her seventies in good health. Sequenced sample: blood. The CDR3 region is CASSLQGDDGYTF. CDR3 DNA: TGTGCCAGCAGTTTACAAGGGGACGATGGCTACACCTTC.